The sequence of this T cell receptor (beta chain) was determined in a study of post-analysis software for immune sequencing data. On the study more broadly: The disease courses covered relapsing-remitting, secondary progressive and progressive-relapsing multiple sclerosis.

Whole-study results and caveats: Significantly lower normalized Chao1 diversity was found in patients with multiple sclerosis relative to controls. Patients carried 4 or 5 TRBV segments more frequently than controls did, and TRBV5-6, TRBV5-1 and TRBV20-1 were among them.

Unique molecular identifiers tagged the TCR beta cDNA libraries. A population of roughly 0.95 to 10 million T cells gave rise to roughly 0.5 million cDNA molecules. TCRdb recomputed calls from the PCR reads with MiXCR, one row per CDR3 protein. The profile shows some 890,000 distinct CDR3 sequences, around 50% of them singletons. A note on this clonotype: Its specificity is unknown.

The CDR3 extends over 16 amino acids. J gave up 6 bases and V 5 bases, and 11 bases lay outside the gene matches. This clonotype originated in a girl aged 5-17 years with multiple sclerosis. The sample was blood. This chain uses TRBV12-3 or TRBV12-4 with TRBJ2-2; the match to TRBD2 covers 8 bases. The CDR3 region is CASSRGGTSGSGELFF. CDR3 nucleotide sequence: TGTGCCAGCAGTCGCGGGGGGACCTCCGGCTCCGGGGAGCTGTTTTTT.